The sequence of this T cell receptor beta chain was determined in a study of T cells in Graves' hyperthyroidism and ophthalmopathy. Calling Graves' hyperthyroidism stable meant ophthalmopathy did not progress within 18 months. Exclusions: uncontrolled infection, other autoimmune disease, pregnancy, lactation. Clinical symptoms, serum thyroxine, TRAb, thyroid ultrasound and orbital computed tomography informed diagnoses. TCR beta CDR3 region amplification was performed from RNA transcripts. During a first-round RT-PCR of the TCR CDR3, the HTBI primer set was used. One entry per CDR3 protein results from TCRdb running MiXCR on the multiplex PCR reads. The data show more than 35,000 distinct CDR3 sequences, with approximately 50% seen just once and more than 25% held by the top ten. This clonotype was seen ten or more times. Trimming at V came to 4 bases and at J to 6 bases, leaving 4 bases not matched to a gene. CDR3 size: 12 residues. Germline loops: CDR1 SGHDT, CDR2 YYEEEE.

The V call is TRBV5-6, the J call TRBJ2-7, with 7 bases lining up with TRBD2. Input material: peripheral blood or thyroid tissue (not recorded which). The sequence was obtained from a woman in her 50s with Graves' hyperthyroidism. The CDR3 DNA follows: TGTGCCAGCAGCCTCCGGGGGGTCGAGCAGTACTTC. Translation gives CASSLRGVEQYF.